One and the same sample provided the 7 T cell receptor beta chains below, sequenced in a study of cytomegalovirus exposure and HLA in healthy donors. The PCR contained 60 Vbeta and 13 Jbeta primers. Libraries were prepared by immunoSEQ multiplex PCR; TCRdb keeps only in-frame clonotypes and omits some of them. The sample contains about 220,000 clones, under 80% of which appear only once. Sequencing was done on a sample of PBMCs. The receptors derive from a young woman in good health and CMV-seronegative.

This rearrangement joins TRBV10-2 to TRBJ1-1, with a tentative D call TRBD1 (5 bases). The CDR3 spans 16 residues. Trimming took off 0 bases at V and 7 bases at J, with 18 bases between the two ends. Germline assignment: CDR1 WSHSY and CDR2 SAAADI. The CDR3 bases are TGCGCCAGCAGTGAGTCGACGACCCATGGACACCTTGAAGCTTTCTTT. Its translation: CASSESTTHGHLEAFF.

This clone occurred a few times. The germline gene is not matched at one end of the junction; a read error may be the cause. Other nucleotide sequences from this sample produce the same CDR3. This chain links TRBV29-1 with TRBJ1-2; perhaps TRBD1 as D (5 bases). The CDR3 contains 17 residues. Germline lookup yields CDR1 SQVTM and CDR2 ANQGSEA. The CDR3: CSVEGGGRDTSNYGYTF. For the CDR3, the DNA is TGCAGCGTTGAAGGGGGGGGGAGGGATACTTCTAACTATGGCTACACCTTT.

This clone has more than one count but fewer than ten. The rearrangement joins TRBV6-1 to TRBJ1-4; 7 nucleotides align to TRBD1. This CDR3 spans 14 amino acids. Germline CDR1 MNHNS, CDR2 SASEGT. With V trimmed by 8 bases and J by 8 bases, 11 bases remained unmatched. The CDR3 region has the DNA TGTGCCAGCCAGGATGGGGGACAGCGGGAAAAACTGTTTTTT. Its translation is CASQDGGQREKLFF.

The rearrangement links TRBV11-2 to TRBJ2-7; D uncertain. The V and J ends lost 5 bases and 3 bases respectively, with 17 bases between them. The CDR3 totals 15 residues. CDR1 SGHAT and CDR2 FQNNGV come from the germline V gene. CDR3 DNA sequence: TGTGCCAGCAGCCCGCCTCTGTGGCGGAGCTACGAGCAGTACTTC. The encoded protein is CASSPPLWRSYEQYF. The full variable domain, with the rest looked up from reference TRBV11-2 and TRBJ2-7, is EAGVAQSPRYKIIEKRQSVAFWCNPISGHATLYWYQQILGQGPKLLIQFQNNGVVDDSQLPKDRFSAERLKGVDSTLKIQPAKLEDSAVYLCASSPPLWRSYEQYFGPGTRLTVT.

A few counts support this clone. The V call is TRBV2, the J call TRBJ2-2, with no clear D. In germline, CDR1 is SNHLY, CDR2 FYNNEI. The V end was cut by 10 bases, the J end by 4 bases, with 10 bases between. This CDR3 has 12 residues. The CDR3 coding sequence is TGTGCCACACTCTTATTCACCGGGGAGCTGTTTTTT. Translation: CATLLFTGELFF.

J is TRBJ1-1 and V is TRBV11-3; 11 bases agree with TRBD1. This CDR3 is 18 amino acids long. The V and J ends lost 5 bases and 3 bases, in that order; junction bases with no gene match: 14. The germline gives CDR1 SGHNT, CDR2 YENEEA. For the CDR3, the DNA is TGTGCCAGCAGCCCGAAGAAGGACAGGGGGCTGGCCCACACTGAAGCTTTCTTT. Translating it yields CASSPKKDRGLAHTEAFF.

The chain is built from TRBV29-1 and TRBJ2-3; TRBD2 matches 15 bases. The J segment lost 2 bases and the V segment lost 6 bases, leaving 12 bases of the junction unmatched. Germline CDR1 is SQVTM and CDR2 is ANQGSEA. The CDR3 extends over 18 amino acids. CDR3 protein: CSVAGLAGGPTITDTQYF. CDR3 DNA sequence: TGCAGCGTGGCGGGACTAGCGGGAGGACCGACTATCACAGATACGCAGTATTTT.